The T cell receptor beta chain under discussion was sequenced for a study of blood T cells in healthy people across ages. As concerns this clonotype: Its target is unknown.

Through a sample-barcoded 5' primer and a J-beta primer mix, a second PCR was run for roughly 6 to 11 cycles. A single record per CDR3 protein comes from TCRdb applying MiXCR to the 5' RACE reads. This table holds around 2 million distinct CDR3 sequences, 39% found once. The extraction recovered at least 5 micrograms of total RNA per sample. Overall study findings and caveats: Aged donors had fewer naive CD4+ cells and lower diversity than long-lived donors.

The clonotype originates from a human donor in good health. Source material: blood.

CDR3 protein: CASSPGTGGFCEQYF. The CDR3 coding sequence is TGCGCCAGCAGCCCAGGGACAGGGGGATTCTGCGAGCAGTACTTC. V usage is TRBV5-1 and J usage is TRBJ2-4; TRBD1 matches at 11 bases. The DNA end lines up better with TRBJ2-7; the J call may be wrong. The germline gives CDR1 SGHRS, CDR2 YFSETQ. This CDR3 has 15 residues.